This T cell receptor beta chain stems from a study of cytomegalovirus exposure and HLA in healthy donors. Findings and limits, study-wide: Because they were indistinguishable, some V segments, including TRBV6-2 and TRBV6-3, were excluded. Common viral pathogens (according to a later analysis) appeared linked to several of the most significant clusters.

Trimming stripped 2 bases from V and 4 bases from J, with 8 bases between. Germline V CDR1 and CDR2: MNHEY, SVGAGI. This CDR3 spans 13 amino acids. Regarding this clone: No antigen is known for it.

60 Vbeta and 13 Jbeta primers were used in PCR. Only in-frame clones appear in the TCRdb table, and some are missing; sequencing was by immunoSEQ multiplex PCR. This sample's clone table lists about 130,000 clones. Sequenced sample: PBMCs. The rearrangement joins TRBV6-5 to TRBJ2-5; D gene uncertain. The TCR originated in a man aged 18-30 years in good health and CMV-seronegative. The CDR3 DNA reads as TGTGCCAGCAGTTACAGAAACGGAGAGACCCAGTACTTC. Protein product: CASSYRNGETQYF.